This T cell receptor beta chain came from a study of T cell responses to AZD1222 COVID-19 vaccine. Looking at the study overall: Timing groups of about 4 and about 12 weeks for second doses were pooled.

The table came from immunoSEQ multiplex PCR; TCRdb's copy has only in-frame clones and leaves some out. The sample shows roughly 99,000 clones, 90% to 95% of them seen only once. In germline, CDR1 is MNHNS, CDR2 SASEGT. The CDR3 totals 13 residues. Trimming left V 2 bases short and J 8 bases short, with 10 bases between. Concerning this clone: Its antigen is currently unknown.

Study findings and constraints: Most donors were white British and more were female, and clonal diversity was possibly underestimated. Among AZD1222 vaccinees, only six or seven were seropositive at baseline.

The sequence derives from an adult in good health. The sequenced sample was peripheral blood, obtained on day 0 of AZD1222 vaccination. J is TRBJ1-5 and V is TRBV6-1, with D uncertain. CDR3 residues: CASSEQSREPQHF. CDR3 bases: TGTGCCAGCAGTGAACAGAGCCGTGAGCCCCAGCATTTT.